A single sample gave rise to the 23 T cell receptor beta chains below, sequenced in a study of blood T cell repertoires in COVID-19. Clones were read by immunoSEQ multiplex PCR, and TCRdb kept only the in-frame ones, dropping some. The table records just under 95,000 clones, about four fifths of them present only once. Sequencing was performed on peripheral blood. These receptors originate from a human donor in a cohort sampled during active COVID-19.

This clone was recorded a few times. This chain joins TRBV6-5 and TRBJ1-5; TRBD1 agrees at 7 bases. With 6 bases clipped from V and 7 bases from J, the junction kept 6 bases outside the gene matches. The CDR3 consists of 13 residues. CDR1 is MNHEY and CDR2 is SVGAGI in the germline V gene. Here the CDR3 DNA reads TGTGCCAGCAGGAGGGGGCGCGGGCAGCCCCAGCATTTT. This codes for CASRRGRGQPQHF.

V and J are TRBV23-1 and TRBJ1-1, with D perhaps matching TRBD1 (5 bases). TRBV23-1 is flagged as an ORF with uncertain function. The CDR3 extends over 14 amino acids. Trimming removed 8 bases at V and 1 base at J, with 14 bases between. CDR3 sequence reads: CASGAARRNTEAFF. CDR3 DNA sequence: TGCGCCAGCGGGGCCGCCCGACGGAACACTGAAGCTTTCTTT.

This chain connects TRBV6-4 to TRBJ2-6, with D maybe TRBD1 (5 bases). The CDR3 spans 16 residues. Trimming took 3 bases from V and 4 from J, leaving 13 bases between them. Germline V gene lookup returns CDR1 MRHNA and CDR2 SNTAGT. DNA of the CDR3: TGTGCCAGCAGTGAAAAAGGGGTTGACGGGGCCAACGTCCTGACTTTC. Its protein product is CASSEKGVDGANVLTF.

The V call is TRBV3-1 (or the pseudogene TRBV3-2), the J call TRBJ2-7, with TRBD2 identical over 10 bases. Germline CDR1 LGHDT, CDR2 YNNKEL (reference sequence). Trimming at V came to 3 bases and at J to 7 bases, leaving 6 bases not matched to a gene. This CDR3 is 14 amino acids long. The CDR3 loop reads CASSHLAGVGEQYF. CDR3 bases: TGTGCCAGCAGCCATCTAGCGGGAGTTGGGGAGCAGTACTTC.

This rearrangement joins TRBV10-3 to TRBJ1-3; 7 bases are shared with TRBD1. Germline CDR1 is ENHRY and CDR2 is SYGVKD. The V and J ends lost 9 bases and 0 bases, in that order; junction bases with no gene match: 11. The CDR3 extends over 16 amino acids. The CDR3 protein is CAITTQRDSSGNTIYF. The CDR3 DNA is TGTGCCATTACTACCCAACGGGACAGCTCTGGAAACACCATATATTTT.

The V call is TRBV6-6, the J call TRBJ1-3; 9 bases are a match to TRBD1. Trimming at V came to 5 bases and at J to 0 bases, leaving 17 bases not matched to a gene. Germline lookup yields CDR1 MNHNY and CDR2 SVGAGI (reference sequence). This CDR3 is built from 20 residues. The CDR3 region is CASSPVYRGRRSVSGNTIYF. For the CDR3, the DNA is TGTGCCAGCAGTCCCGTCTACAGGGGGCGCCGAAGCGTCTCTGGAAACACCATATATTTT.

V and J are TRBV5-6 and TRBJ1-6; D gene uncertain. This CDR3 is 12 amino acids long. The V and J ends lost 4 bases and 9 bases respectively, with 8 bases between them. The germline gives CDR1 SGHDT, CDR2 YYEEEE. CDR3 in amino acids: CASSGAGSPLHF. The DNA of the CDR3 is TGTGCCAGCAGCGGCGCGGGTTCACCCCTCCACTTT.

This clone was found once. This chain uses TRBV7-2 with TRBJ2-2; D gene ambiguous. Trimming pared 4 bases from V and 6 bases from J, leaving 6 bases between. The CDR3 is 12 residues long. The germline CDR1 and CDR2 sequences are SGHTA and FQGNSA. The CDR3 region has the DNA TGTGCCAGCAGCTCCCCTCCCGGGGAGCTGTTTTTT. Protein: CASSSPPGELFF.

Regarding this clone: One junction end disagrees with the germline gene, perhaps due to a read error. The V call is TRBV19, the J call TRBJ1-1; 7 bases line up with TRBD1. Looked up from germline, CDR1 is LNHDA and CDR2 is SQIVND (reference sequence). This CDR3 contains 15 residues. The CDR3 is CASSSKDRLKTEAFF. DNA for the CDR3: TGTGCCAGTAGTTCCAAGGACAGGCTGAAAACTGAAGCTTTCTTT.

This rearrangement joins TRBV27 to TRBJ2-7; a possible D gene is TRBD2 (6 bases). This CDR3 is built from 15 residues. Trimming stripped 4 bases from V and 0 bases from J, with 13 bases between. CDR1 MNHEY and CDR2 SMNVEV come from the germline V gene (reference sequence). In nucleotides, the CDR3 is TGTGCCAGCAGTTCAAGGGAGGAGGGCTCCTACGAGCAGTACTTC. This gives the protein CASSSREEGSYEQYF.

The V call is TRBV10-3, the J call TRBJ1-4, with TRBD1 matching 9 bases. The germline V gene encodes CDR1 ENHRY and CDR2 SYGVKD. The CDR3 totals 13 residues. V lost 10 bases and J lost 5; bases outside the gene matches: 5. The CDR3 loop reads CATAGTGNEKLFF. In DNA, the CDR3 is TGTGCCACCGCCGGGACAGGGAATGAAAAACTGTTTTTT.

This chain uses TRBV5-5 with TRBJ2-7; 7 nucleotides agree with TRBD2. The CDR3 covers 13 residues. CDR1 SGHKS and CDR2 YYEKEE come from the germline V gene (reference sequence). The ends lost 4 bases at V and 4 bases at J; junction bases unmatched: 5. The CDR3: CASSTGGGYEQYF. The CDR3 nucleotides read TGTGCCAGCAGCACGGGAGGCGGGTACGAGCAGTACTTC.

The chain combines TRBV18 with TRBJ1-5; D remains ambiguous. The length of the CDR3 is 14 residues. The V end was cut by 1 base, the J end by 5 bases, with 9 bases between. CDR1 is KGHSH, CDR2 LQKENI, per germline. The CDR3 protein is CASSPQGADQPQHF. Here the CDR3 DNA reads TGTGCCAGCTCACCACAGGGAGCCGATCAGCCCCAGCATTTT.

The chain employs TRBV6-5 and TRBJ1-1, with 8 bases fitting TRBD1. The ends lost 4 bases at V and 9 bases at J; junction bases unmatched: 4. In germline, CDR1 is MNHEY, CDR2 SVGAGI. The CDR3 totals 12 residues. The CDR3 reads CASSSDRAKAFF. The CDR3 nucleotides are TGTGCCAGCAGTTCGGACAGGGCGAAAGCTTTCTTT.

The CDR3 bases are TGCGCCAGCAGCTTCCCCGGGACAGGTCCTTACAATGAGCAGTTCTTC. Translating gives CASSFPGTGPYNEQFF. V usage is TRBV5-1 and J usage is TRBJ2-1, with 8 positions matching TRBD1. Germline V gene data show CDR1 as SGHRS and CDR2 as YFSETQ. The V and J ends lost 2 bases and 4 bases, in that order; junction bases with no gene match: 8. This CDR3 region has 16 residues.

The chain links TRBV5-4 to TRBJ2-7; TRBD1 matches at 11 bases. CDR3 size: 15 residues. Germline lookup yields CDR1 SGHNT and CDR2 YYREEE (reference sequence). The J segment lost 6 bases and the V segment lost 4 bases, leaving 9 bases of the junction unmatched. The chain's CDR3 is CASSTRTGGDGEQYF. CDR3 bases: TGTGCCAGCAGCACGAGGACAGGGGGCGATGGCGAGCAGTACTTC.

V usage is TRBV3-1 (or the pseudogene TRBV3-2) and J usage is TRBJ2-3; TRBD2 is a possible D gene (5 bases). With 2 bases removed from V and 0 bases from J, the gap between germline ends came to 9 bases. The CDR3 loop spans 15 amino acids. Germline CDR1 and CDR2: LGHDT and YNNKEL (reference sequence). In DNA form, the CDR3 reads TGTGCCAGCAGCCAATTCCCGGGGAGCACAGATACGCAGTATTTT. Its translation is CASSQFPGSTDTQYF.

This rearrangement joins TRBV27 to TRBJ2-7; D perhaps matches TRBD1 (7 bases). In germline, CDR1 is MNHEY, CDR2 SMNVEV (reference sequence). The V end was cut by 4 bases, the J end by 2 bases, with 15 bases between. This CDR3 contains 15 residues. CDR3 coding DNA: TGTGCCAGCAGTTCCCGCGGGACAGCAACCTACGAGCAGTACTTC. Residues: CASSSRGTATYEQYF.

The chain recombines TRBV7-9 with TRBJ1-1, with a possible D match to TRBD1 (5 bases). Looked up from germline, CDR1 is SEHNR and CDR2 is FQNEAQ (reference sequence). V was shortened by 5 bases and J by 6 bases, with 19 bases between the two germline ends. This CDR3 spans 15 amino acids. The CDR3 is CASSRYRDGRPEAFF. The CDR3 DNA follows: TGTGCCAGCAGCCGTTACCGGGACGGGAGGCCTGAAGCTTTCTTT.

This chain uses TRBV28 with TRBJ2-7, with TRBD2 as a possible D gene (5 bases). The CDR3 length is 14 residues. V was trimmed by 6 bases and J by 4 bases, leaving 16 bases between them. The germline V gene has CDR1 MDHEN and CDR2 SYDVKM. The CDR3 DNA reads as TGTGCCAGCAGGCTCCGGGGTTGGAGATACGAGCAGTACTTC. It is translated as CASRLRGWRYEQYF.

The chain recombines TRBV21-1 with TRBJ2-7; the table calls TRBD1, which could not be checked here. TRBV21-1 is assigned pseudogene status. The CDR3 has 16 amino acids. In DNA, the CDR3 is TGTGCCAGCAGCAACTACAGGGCCTTTGAGGATTACGAGCAGTACTTC. Encoded protein: CASSNYRAFEDYEQYF.

A few counts support this clone. The V call is TRBV19, the J call TRBJ2-2; 9 bases agree with TRBD2. Germline CDR1 reads LNHDA; CDR2 reads SQIVND (reference sequence). This CDR3 has 14 residues. Germline trimming cut 7 bases from V and 7 bases from J; bases unmatched to any gene: 7. The CDR3 reads CASTGGRVVGELFF. CDR3 nucleotides: TGTGCCAGTACCGGCGGGAGGGTAGTCGGGGAGCTGTTTTTT.

The DNA of the CDR3 is TGTGCCAGCAGAGGCAGGCGATTTTCAAACTATGGCTACACCTTC. Protein product: CASRGRRFSNYGYTF. The chain links TRBV13 to TRBJ1-2; D is unclear. The CDR3 length is 15 residues. CDR1 is PRHDT, CDR2 FYEKMQ, per germline (reference sequence). Trimming left V 6 bases short and J 2 bases short, with 16 bases between.